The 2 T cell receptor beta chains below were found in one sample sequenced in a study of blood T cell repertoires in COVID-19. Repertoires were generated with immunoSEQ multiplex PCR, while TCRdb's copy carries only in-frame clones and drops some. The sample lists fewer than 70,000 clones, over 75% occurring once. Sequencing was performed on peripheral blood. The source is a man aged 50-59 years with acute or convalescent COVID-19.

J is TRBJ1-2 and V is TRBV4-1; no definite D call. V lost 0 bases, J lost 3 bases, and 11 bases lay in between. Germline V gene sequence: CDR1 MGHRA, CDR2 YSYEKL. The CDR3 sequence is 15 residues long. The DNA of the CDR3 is TGCGCCAGCAGCCAAGAACGGAGCCGGTACTATGGCTACACCTTC. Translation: CASSQERSRYYGYTF.

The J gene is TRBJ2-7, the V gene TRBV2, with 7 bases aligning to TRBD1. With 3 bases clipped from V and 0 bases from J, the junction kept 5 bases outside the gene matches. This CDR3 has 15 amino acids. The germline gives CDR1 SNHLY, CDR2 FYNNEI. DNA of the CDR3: TGTGCCAGCAGTGACCTGGGGGACAGCTCCTACGAGCAGTACTTC. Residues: CASSDLGDSSYEQYF.